This is a list of T cell receptor beta chains from one sample in a study of shared clonotypes between healthy human individuals. Sequencing was performed with immunoSEQ multiplex PCR; in TCRdb, only in-frame clones are kept and a portion is missing. The sample consists of 2 million to 2.5 million clones, just over 90% of them appearing once. The sequenced material came from naive CD4+ T cells from PBMCs. All receptors derive from a man aged 18 to 29 in good health. Some clones in this sample may be carry-over from other donors' samples. Each CDR3 is given with its conserved first and last residue. The order of the fields is D gene, clone size, V gene, J gene, CDR3 protein, CDR3 DNA. A D gene is named only where the DNA matches it firmly. Clone size, where shown, is once, few, many, or a class for clones that have expanded.

D gene: -
clone size: once
V gene: TRBV27
J gene: TRBJ1-3
CDR3 protein: CASSFIRPPGNTIYF
CDR3 DNA: TGTGCCAGCAGCTTTATCCGTCCCCCGGGAAACACCATATATTTT

D gene: -
clone size: -
V gene: TRBV10-3
J gene: TRBJ1-2
CDR3 protein: CAISESGGDRQYGYTF
CDR3 DNA: TGTGCCATCAGTGAGTCGGGTGGGGATAGGCAGTATGGCTACACCTTC

D gene: -
clone size: -
V gene: TRBV4-1
J gene: TRBJ2-1
CDR3 protein: CASSLRERSSNNEQFF
CDR3 DNA: TGCGCCAGCAGCCTCCGGGAGCGATCGAGCAACAATGAGCAGTTCTTC

D gene: -
clone size: -
V gene: TRBV4-3
J gene: TRBJ1-5
CDR3 protein: CASSQVNPQPQHF
CDR3 DNA: TGCGCCAGCAGCCAAGTTAATCCTCAGCCCCAGCATTTT

D gene: TRBD2
clone size: -
V gene: TRBV25-1
J gene: TRBJ2-2
CDR3 protein: CASSKTGTRSGELFF
CDR3 DNA: TGTGCCAGCAGTAAAACCGGGACTAGATCTGGGGAGCTGTTTTTT

D gene: TRBD2
clone size: -
V gene: TRBV12-5
J gene: TRBJ2-1
CDR3 protein: CASGPPRAGGNLYEQFF
CDR3 DNA: TGTGCTAGTGGTCCTCCTAGAGCGGGAGGGAACCTCTATGAGCAGTTCTTC

D gene: TRBD2
clone size: -
V gene: TRBV7-2
J gene: TRBJ2-7
CDR3 protein: CASSLGLASYEQYF
CDR3 DNA: TGTGCCAGCAGCTTGGGACTAGCGAGCTACGAGCAGTACTTC

D gene: TRBD2
clone size: -
V gene: TRBV7-3
J gene: TRBJ2-7
CDR3 protein: CASSPGREGEQYF
CDR3 DNA: TGTGCCAGCAGCCCCGGGAGGGAGGGCGAGCAGTACTTC

D gene: -
clone size: -
V gene: TRBV19
J gene: TRBJ1-2
CDR3 protein: CASSIGGSNYGYTF
CDR3 DNA: TGTGCCAGTAGTATAGGAGGCTCGAACTATGGCTACACCTTC

D gene: TRBD1
clone size: -
V gene: TRBV30
J gene: TRBJ1-1
CDR3 protein: CASKRQGRTEAFF
CDR3 DNA: TGTGCCAGTAAAAGACAGGGAAGGACTGAAGCTTTCTTT